There are a few counts of the clone carrying this TCR beta chain. Its matching antigen is unknown. This record comes from a study of CD8+CD57+ T cells in acquired aplastic anemia. Study at large: CD4+ and CD8+ cells, once sorted, gave DNA averaging roughly 3.2 ug.

Germline CDR1 and CDR2: SEHNR and FQNEAQ (reference sequence). This CDR3 has 14 residues. V gave up 0 bases and J gave up 4 bases, with 6 bases separating them. CDR3 and TCR beta VDJ profiling relied on genomic DNA as the template. MiXCR, applied by TCRdb to the reads, yields one record per CDR3 protein. The sample yields 250,000 to 300,000 distinct CDR3 sequences, 45% to 65% seen once. Study results and limitations: Approximately 29 was the count of CD8+ CDR3 sequences that patients shared with controls. Patients did not significantly differ from controls in CD8+ Simpson's diversity.

The receptor's source is a human donor with severe aplastic anemia or a healthy control (not recorded which). The material sequenced was sorted CD4+, CD8+, or CD8+CD57+ T cells (not recorded which) from PBMCs. The chain uses TRBV7-9 and TRBJ1-4; the D gene is possibly TRBD1 (5 bases). The CDR3 region has the DNA TGTGCCAGCAGCTTAGCGCAGGGTAATGAAAAACTGTTTTTT. It yields the protein CASSLAQGNEKLFF.